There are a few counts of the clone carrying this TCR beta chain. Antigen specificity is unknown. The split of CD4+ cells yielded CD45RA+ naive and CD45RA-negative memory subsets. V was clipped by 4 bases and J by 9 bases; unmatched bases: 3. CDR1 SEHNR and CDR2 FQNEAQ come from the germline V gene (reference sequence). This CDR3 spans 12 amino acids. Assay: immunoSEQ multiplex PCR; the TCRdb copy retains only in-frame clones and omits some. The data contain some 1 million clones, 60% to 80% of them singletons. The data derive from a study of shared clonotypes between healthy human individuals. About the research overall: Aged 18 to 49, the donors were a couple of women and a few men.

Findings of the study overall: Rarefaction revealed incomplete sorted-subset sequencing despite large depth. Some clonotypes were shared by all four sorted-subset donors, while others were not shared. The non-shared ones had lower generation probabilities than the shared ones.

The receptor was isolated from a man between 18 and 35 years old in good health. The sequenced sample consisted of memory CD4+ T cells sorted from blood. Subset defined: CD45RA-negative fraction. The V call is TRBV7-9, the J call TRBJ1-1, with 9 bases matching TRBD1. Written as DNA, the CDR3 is TGTGCCAGCAGCTGGGGACAGGGCCAAGCTTTCTTT. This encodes CASSWGQGQAFF.